This record looks at one T cell receptor beta chain sequence and its context. The antigen is undetermined. Production of TCR beta cDNA relied on 5'RACE template switching with UMIs. TCRdb re-called the 5' RACE reads; every CDR3 protein appears as one record, without DNA. The record lists about 550,000 distinct CDR3 sequences, of which the ten most abundant hold approximately 3.6%. The CDR3 sequence is 16 residues long. CDR1 is MNHEY and CDR2 is SMNVEV in the germline V gene (reference sequence). The data belong to a study of T cells expressing NK-cell markers. Overall study context: Cells sorted as CD3+CD56+NKG2C+, CD3+CD56+NKG2C- and CD3+CD56-NKG2C+ T cells supplied the TCR beta repertoires. The authors sequenced eight donors, of whom seven were HCMV-seropositive and one was seronegative. Study findings and constraints: Leadership of the CD3+CD56-NKG2C+ fraction also belonged to these clonotypes in several donors.

This chain links TRBV27 with TRBJ1-2; lacking DNA, the TRBD1 call made by TCRdb goes unchecked. The sequence derives from a man aged 18 to 30 in good health. Input material: blood T cells: a sorted CD56 or NKG2C T cell subset, CD4+ or CD8+ T cells, or bulk PBMC T cells (not recorded which). CDR3 amino acids: CASSFLPDASGKGYTF.